These 32 T cell receptor beta chains were all obtained from the same sample, sequenced in a study of B cell selection in AIRE deficiency. The regulatory T cell sort gate was CD4+CD25hiCD127low/negative. Using immunoSEQ multiplex PCR, the repertoire was profiled, and TCRdb retains in-frame clones only, with some absent. The sample gives some 3,000 clones, over 70% of which show up once; about 3.6% is in the top ten. The specimen sequenced was Tregs sorted from PBMCs. The receptors stem from a human donor with AIRE deficiency.

The chain employs TRBV6-9 and TRBJ1-2; possibly TRBD1 for D (5 bases). The CDR3 loop spans 14 amino acids. Germline assignment: CDR1 MNHGY and CDR2 SVAAGI. Trimming shortened V by 6 bases and J by 7 bases, and 18 bases separated the two germline ends. CDR3 in amino acids: CASRAPGGYPGYTF. The CDR3 bases are TGTGCCAGCAGAGCACCTGGGGGGTATCCTGGCTACACCTTC.

This clone was observed a few times. The chain joins TRBV29-1 to TRBJ1-1; no firm D call. Trimming took off 4 bases at V and 6 bases at J, with 12 bases between the two ends. CDR3 length: 12 amino acids. CDR1 is SQVTM and CDR2 is ANQGSEA in the germline V gene. CDR3 protein: CSVVRELAEAFF. DNA of the CDR3: TGCAGCGTTGTCCGGGAGTTGGCTGAAGCTTTCTTT.

The CDR3 DNA is TGTGCCAGCAGCTTAGCCTTGTACCAAGAGACCCAGTACTTC. It translates to CASSLALYQETQYF. The chain carries TRBV11-1 and TRBJ2-5; D is unresolved. The CDR3 loop spans 14 amino acids. The germline V gene encodes CDR1 SGHAT and CDR2 FQDESV (reference sequence). Trimming left V 0 bases short and J 0 bases short, with 5 bases between. Supplemented by reference TRBV11-1 and TRBJ2-5, the full variable domain reads EAEVAQSPRYKITEKSQAVAFWCDPISGHATLYWYRQILGQGPELLVQFQDESVVDDSQLPKDRFSAERLKGVDSTLKIQPAELGDSAMYLCASSLALYQETQYFGPGTRLLVL.

This chain uses TRBV5-6 with TRBJ2-5, with 7 positions matching TRBD1. V lost 4 bases to trimming and J lost 5 bases; unmatched junction nucleotides: 20. Germline CDR1 is SGHDT and CDR2 is YYEEEE. The CDR3 contains 18 residues. The DNA for the CDR3 is TGTGCCAGCAGCCGATGGGGACAGCCCATTTTGGGAATGGAGACCCAGTACTTC. Protein sequence: CASSRWGQPILGMETQYF. Together with reference TRBV5-6 and TRBJ2-5, the CDR3 gives the full variable domain: DAGVTQSPTHLIKTRGQQVTLRCSPKSGHDTVSWYQQALGQGPQFIFQYYEEEERQRGNFPDRFSGHQFPNYSSELNVNALLLGDSALYLCASSRWGQPILGMETQYFGPGTRLLVL.

V gene TRBV5-6 combines with J gene TRBJ2-5; D gene ambiguous. V gave up 0 bases and J gave up 5 bases, with 8 bases separating them. Germline V gives CDR1 SGHDT, CDR2 YYEEEE. The CDR3 has 13 residues. CDR3 DNA: TGTGCCAGCAGCTTGGATCCTTTTGAGACCCAGTACTTC. Encoded protein: CASSLDPFETQYF.

As for this clone: The sample carries other DNA sequences with the same CDR3. This chain links TRBV5-1 with TRBJ2-7; 7 bases map to TRBD1. CDR1 and CDR2 (germline): SGHRS, YFSETQ. Trimming at V came to 5 bases and at J to 3 bases, leaving 5 bases not matched to a gene. The CDR3 covers 13 residues. CDR3 coding DNA: TGCGCCAGCAGTCTTGGACAGGTCTACGAGCAGTACTTC. This gives the protein CASSLGQVYEQYF.

This chain links TRBV4-2 with TRBJ2-2; D is perhaps TRBD1 or TRBD2 (5 bases each). Germline CDR1 reads LGHNA; CDR2 reads YNFKEQ. Trimming left V 3 bases short and J 0 bases short, with 5 bases between. This CDR3 is built from 14 residues. In nucleotides, the CDR3 is TGTGCCAGCAGCCAGGGACCGAACACCGGGGAGCTGTTTTTT. Amino acid sequence: CASSQGPNTGELFF.

The chain joins TRBV4-2 to TRBJ2-6; 8 bases line up with TRBD1. Germline lookup yields CDR1 LGHNA and CDR2 YNFKEQ. V shed 2 bases and J 2 bases; nucleotides not matched to a gene: 11. This CDR3 has 19 amino acids. This chain's CDR3 is CASSQLPTQGAPGANVLTF. For the CDR3, the DNA is TGTGCCAGCAGCCAACTTCCTACCCAGGGGGCACCTGGGGCCAACGTCCTGACTTTC.

This chain connects TRBV5-4 to TRBJ1-5, with TRBD1 matching 10 bases. The J segment lost 0 bases and the V segment lost 2 bases, leaving 5 bases of the junction unmatched. Germline V CDR1 and CDR2: SGHNT, YYREEE (reference sequence). The CDR3 totals 17 residues. The CDR3 DNA reads TGTGCCAGCAGCTTTCGGGACAGGGGCAGTAGCAATCAGCCCCAGCATTTT. Translating gives CASSFRDRGSSNQPQHF.

This chain uses TRBV20-1 with TRBJ2-5, with D uncertain. V was shortened by 1 base and J by 5 bases, with 2 bases between the two germline ends. Germline V gene data show CDR1 as DFQATT and CDR2 as SNEGSKA (reference sequence). The CDR3 loop spans 10 amino acids. The DNA for the CDR3 is TGCAGTGCTAGAGTTGAGACCCAGTACTTC. This encodes CSARVETQYF.

The chain carries TRBV25-1 and TRBJ2-7; 13 positions agree with TRBD2. The CDR3 extends over 16 amino acids. The V and J ends lost 3 bases and 7 bases, in that order; junction bases with no gene match: 9. CDR1 is MGHDK and CDR2 is SYGVNS in the germline V gene. CDR3 nucleotide sequence: TGTGCCAGCAGTGACCTCGGACTAGCGGGAGTTTTGGAGCAGTACTTC. The encoded protein is CASSDLGLAGVLEQYF.

The sample holds one count of this clone. The gene calls are TRBV9 and TRBJ2-4; 7 nucleotides agree with TRBD2. The CDR3 spans 15 residues. Germline lookup yields CDR1 SGDLS and CDR2 YYNGEE. Unmatched junction bases numbered 6, after V lost 0 bases and J lost 6 bases. This chain's CDR3 is CASSVGAGAGNIQYF. In DNA form, the CDR3 reads TGTGCCAGCAGCGTAGGGGCGGGAGCCGGAAACATTCAGTACTTC.

V is TRBV5-8 and J is TRBJ2-1; possibly TRBD1 or TRBD2 for D (5 bases each). The CDR3 sequence is 15 residues long. V shed 0 bases and J shed 2 bases, with 9 bases lying between them. Germline-derived CDR1 and CDR2 are SGHTS and YDEGEE. The CDR3 bases are TGTGCCAGCAGCTTGGGGGACCCCGCCTACAATGAGCAGTTCTTC. It specifies CASSLGDPAYNEQFF.

There are a few counts of this clone. This rearrangement joins TRBV7-2 to TRBJ1-2, with 9 bases lining up with TRBD1. Germline values: CDR1 SGHTA, CDR2 FQGNSA. Unmatched junction bases numbered 9, after V lost 4 bases and J lost 9 bases. This CDR3 region has 14 residues. The CDR3 DNA reads TGTGCCAGCAGCTCAACCGGGGACAGGGCAAGCTACACCTTC. This codes for CASSSTGDRASYTF.

The chain joins TRBV20-1 to TRBJ1-1; D is perhaps TRBD1 (6 bases). V lost 2 bases to trimming and J lost 8 bases, with 9 bases between them. Per germline, CDR1 DFQATT and CDR2 SNEGSKA (reference sequence). The CDR3 runs to 11 residues. This chain's CDR3 is CSARRGAEAFF. The CDR3 coding sequence is TGCAGTGCTAGACGGGGGGCAGAAGCTTTCTTT.

V usage is TRBV11-3 and J usage is TRBJ1-1; D ambiguous. CDR3 length equals 14 residues. Trimming removed 1 base at V and 0 bases at J, with 6 bases between. CDR1 is SGHNT, CDR2 YENEEA, per germline. The CDR3 region is CASSLGAMNTEAFF. The CDR3 nucleotides read TGTGCCAGCAGCTTAGGCGCCATGAACACTGAAGCTTTCTTT.

The V and J genes are TRBV5-1 and TRBJ1-1, with 8 bases identical to TRBD1. With 4 bases clipped from V and 4 bases from J, the junction kept 12 bases outside the gene matches. Germline-derived CDR1 and CDR2 are SGHRS and YFSETQ. This CDR3 comprises 16 residues. The DNA of the CDR3 is TGCGCCAGCAGCACCCGACAGGGGAGGTCTGGCACTGAAGCTTTCTTT. Residues: CASSTRQGRSGTEAFF.

V and J are TRBV5-1 and TRBJ2-7; no clear D gene. The CDR3 is 15 residues long. Trimming removed 2 bases from V and 2 bases from J, with 14 bases in between. CDR1 and CDR2 (germline): SGHRS, YFSETQ. Here the CDR3 DNA reads TGCGCCAGCAGCTTTGCAGTCCCCGATACCTACGAGCAGTACTTC. As protein: CASSFAVPDTYEQYF. The full variable domain, rest sourced from reference TRBV5-1 and TRBJ2-7, is KAGVTQTPRYLIKTRGQQVTLSCSPISGHRSVSWYQQTPGQGLQFLFEYFSETQRNKGNFPGRFSGRQFSNSRSEMNVSTLELGDSALYLCASSFAVPDTYEQYFGPGTRLTVT.

This chain links TRBV7-2 with TRBJ2-1; possibly TRBD2 for D (5 bases). Trimming stripped 2 bases from V and 12 bases from J, with 14 bases between. Per the germline V gene, CDR1 is SGHTA and CDR2 is FQGNSA. The CDR3 contains 13 residues. This chain's CDR3 is CASSLIGLGRQFF. CDR3 coding DNA: TGTGCCAGCAGCTTAATCGGACTCGGTAGGCAGTTCTTC.

The chain couples TRBV5-5 to TRBJ1-5, with 8 positions matching TRBD1. The CDR3 runs to 15 residues. Germline trimming cut 1 base from V and 4 bases from J; bases unmatched to any gene: 4. The germline CDR1 and CDR2 sequences are SGHKS and YYEKEE (reference sequence). CDR3 sequence reads: CASSLWQGANQPQHF. In nucleotides, the CDR3 is TGTGCCAGCAGCTTGTGGCAGGGGGCAAATCAGCCCCAGCATTTT.

The gene calls are TRBV7-3 and TRBJ2-6, with D uncertain. This CDR3 has 16 amino acids. Germline lookup yields CDR1 SGHTA and CDR2 FQGTGA. V shed 5 bases and J shed 0 bases, with 11 bases lying between them. As DNA, the CDR3 is TGTGCCAGCAGCCCCATGGTCGCCTCTGGGGCCAACGTCCTGACTTTC. It yields the protein CASSPMVASGANVLTF.

The chain combines TRBV25-1 with TRBJ1-4; 7 positions match TRBD1. Germline V CDR1 and CDR2: MGHDK, SYGVNS. V shed 6 bases and J 8 bases; nucleotides not matched to a gene: 9. CDR3 length: 14 amino acids. The CDR3 DNA reads TGTGCCAGCAGCCACAACAGGGGCTACGAAAAACTGTTTTTT. Translated: CASSHNRGYEKLFF.

The rearrangement uses TRBV29-1 and TRBJ2-7, with 8 bases fitting TRBD1. Germline assignment: CDR1 SQVTM and CDR2 ANQGSEA. This CDR3 spans 13 amino acids. Germline trimming cut 4 bases from V and 2 bases from J; bases unmatched to any gene: 4. CDR3 nucleotide sequence: TGCAGCGTTGGGGCAGGGGGCGCCTACGAGCAGTACTTC. This gives the protein CSVGAGGAYEQYF.

Written as DNA, the CDR3 is TGCAGTGCCAGGACTAGTTCCGAGCAGTACTTC. Amino acids: CSARTSSEQYF. The chain employs TRBV20-1 and TRBJ2-7; 7 bases align to TRBD2. Per the germline V gene, CDR1 is DFQATT and CDR2 is SNEGSKA (reference sequence). After removal of 6 bases from V and 6 bases from J, the junction contained 5 bases not matched to a gene. CDR3 length: 11 amino acids.

This chain uses TRBV9 with TRBJ2-5; D unresolved. Per the germline V gene, CDR1 is SGDLS and CDR2 is YYNGEE. The CDR3 runs to 14 residues. V was cut by 7 bases and J by 5 bases, with 18 bases left in between. The CDR3 reads CASGIGPAGETQYF. CDR3 nucleotide sequence: TGTGCCAGCGGAATTGGGCCGGCTGGGGAGACCCAGTACTTC.

The CDR3 DNA follows: TGTGCCAGTCGCCCCTTACGGACCTCTGGGGCCAACGTCCTGACTTTC. Translated: CASRPLRTSGANVLTF. V and J are TRBV19 and TRBJ2-6, with D hard to call. From germline, CDR1 is LNHDA and CDR2 SQIVND (reference sequence). V was shortened by 8 bases and J by 0 bases, with 14 bases between the two germline ends. The CDR3 has 16 residues. The whole variable domain, remainder taken from reference TRBV19 and TRBJ2-6, is DGGITQSPKYLFRKEGQNVTLSCEQNLNHDAMYWYRQDPGQGLRLIYYSQIVNDFQKGDIAEGYSVSREKKESFPLTVTSAQKNPTAFYLCASRPLRTSGANVLTFGAGSRLTVL.

This clone has only a few counts. The chain links TRBV21-1 to TRBJ1-4; the D call in the table, TRBD1, was not verified against the DNA. TRBV21-1 is a recognized pseudogene. The CDR3 covers 13 residues. The CDR3 DNA is TGTGCCAAGCCGGGACAGAGAAATGAAAAACTGTTTTTT. Translated: CAKPGQRNEKLFF.

The CDR3 DNA is TGTGCCAGCAGCCCCGGGACAGTCCACGAGCAGTACTTC. Translating it yields CASSPGTVHEQYF. V gene TRBV11-1 combines with J gene TRBJ2-7; 7 bases align to TRBD1. CDR3 length equals 13 residues. Germline V gene data show CDR1 as SGHAT and CDR2 as FQDESV (reference sequence). J gave up 5 bases and V 5 bases, and 6 bases lay outside the gene matches.

The table lists this clone with a few counts. The V call is TRBV30, the J call TRBJ1-3; no clear D gene. The ends were cut back, 4 bases at V and 0 bases at J, with 10 bases in the middle. Germline CDR1 reads GTSNPN; CDR2 reads SVGIG (reference sequence). The CDR3 consists of 14 residues. The CDR3 coding sequence is TGTGCCTGGATCGTGCGTAGCTCTGGAAACACCATATATTTT. Translated: CAWIVRSSGNTIYF.

Only a few counts were recorded for this clone. This CDR3 reads CSVGFGAEAFF. In nucleotides, the CDR3 is TGCAGCGTTGGGTTCGGCGCGGAAGCTTTCTTT. The chain has TRBV29-1 and TRBJ1-1; D remains ambiguous. The CDR3 covers 11 residues. The V end lost 4 bases, the J end lost 8 bases, and 11 bases lay between the germline ends. Per germline, CDR1 SQVTM and CDR2 ANQGSEA.

The rearrangement uses TRBV6-5 and TRBJ2-6; D is perhaps TRBD1 (5 bases). The germline CDR1 and CDR2 sequences are MNHEY and SVGAGI. Trimming removed 6 bases at V and 2 bases at J, with 11 bases between. This CDR3 has 15 residues. The DNA of the CDR3 is TGTGCCAGCAGGACAGTCCTGGCTGGGGCCAACGTCCTGACTTTC. Translated: CASRTVLAGANVLTF.

This clone was seen just once. This sequence joins TRBV7-9 and TRBJ2-3; D remains ambiguous. V was shortened by 6 bases and J by 1 base, with 11 bases between the two germline ends. Germline CDR1 reads SEHNR; CDR2 reads FQNEAQ (reference sequence). The CDR3 is made up of 14 amino acids. The CDR3 spells CASRPTGGTDTQYF. CDR3 in DNA: TGTGCCAGCAGGCCGACTGGGGGCACAGATACGCAGTATTTT.